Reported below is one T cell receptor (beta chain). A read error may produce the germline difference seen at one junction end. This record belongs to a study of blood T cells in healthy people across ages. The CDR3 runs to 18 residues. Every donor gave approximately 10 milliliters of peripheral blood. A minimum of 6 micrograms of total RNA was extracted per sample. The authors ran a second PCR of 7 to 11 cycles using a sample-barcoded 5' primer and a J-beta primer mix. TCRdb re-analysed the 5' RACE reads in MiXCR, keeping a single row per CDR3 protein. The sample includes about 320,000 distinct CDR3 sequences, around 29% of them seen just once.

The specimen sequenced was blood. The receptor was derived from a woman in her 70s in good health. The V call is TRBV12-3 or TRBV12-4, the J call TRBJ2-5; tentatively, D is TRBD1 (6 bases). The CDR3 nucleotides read TGTGCCAGCAGCACTGGGTATGGGGCAGCGTGGGGACAAGGGACCCAGTACTTC. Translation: CASSTGYGAAWGQGTQYF.